These 24 T cell receptor beta chains were all obtained from the same sample, sequenced in a study of OX40 agonist ivuxolimab in advanced cancers. Using immunoSEQ multiplex PCR, the repertoire was profiled, and TCRdb retains in-frame clones only, with some absent. The profile shows tens of thousands of clones, 75% to 90% of them singletons. Sequenced here: CD4+ or CD8+ T cells sorted from blood, sampled in a trial of the OX40 agonist ivuxolimab. The receptors here all came from an adult with an advanced solid tumor such as melanoma, head and neck, liver or kidney cancer.

The rearrangement links TRBV4-2 to TRBJ1-2; 11 nucleotides match TRBD1. Looked up from germline, CDR1 is LGHNA and CDR2 is YNFKEQ. This CDR3 contains 17 residues. Losses at the gene ends were 0 bases for V and 8 bases for J; bases not matched to a gene: 11. The CDR3: CASSQEDRGRTPGGYTF. The CDR3 region has the DNA TGTGCCAGCAGCCAAGAGGACAGGGGGCGAACACCGGGAGGCTACACCTTC.

CDR3 region: CASSDPPGTSGGYGGELFF. The CDR3 DNA reads as TGTGCCAGCAGTGATCCGCCCGGGACTAGCGGGGGGTATGGCGGGGAGCTGTTTTTT. The V call is TRBV6-1, the J call TRBJ2-2; 15 bases line up with TRBD2. Losses at the gene ends were 3 bases for V and 7 bases for J; bases not matched to a gene: 12. The CDR3 consists of 19 residues. Germline CDR1 and CDR2: MNHNS and SASEGT.

The rearrangement uses TRBV9 and TRBJ2-1; 9 nucleotides align to TRBD2. V trimming: 0 bases; J trimming: 6 bases; junction bases outside the gene matches: 13. Germline V gene lookup returns CDR1 SGDLS and CDR2 YYNGEE. The CDR3 loop spans 18 amino acids. The DNA for the CDR3 is TGTGCCAGCAGCGTAGGGGGGAACCCGGGACTAGCTCGCAATGAGCAGTTCTTC. This encodes CASSVGGNPGLARNEQFF.

CDR3 nucleotide sequence: TGCAGCGTGAAGACTGGTGGGTACGAGCAGTACTTC. It specifies CSVKTGGYEQYF. The rearrangement uses TRBV29-1 and TRBJ2-7, with D unclear. Between the trimmed V and J ends, which lost 6 bases and 4 bases, there was a span of 13 bases. The CDR3 consists of 12 residues. Germline lookup yields CDR1 SQVTM and CDR2 ANQGSEA.

This chain's CDR3 is CASSRDTKYEQYF. CDR3 sequence (DNA): TGTGCCAGCAGCAGGGACACGAAATACGAGCAGTACTTC. The chain links TRBV5-5 to TRBJ2-7; a possible D gene is TRBD1 (6 bases). This CDR3 is built from 13 residues. Germline lookup yields CDR1 SGHKS and CDR2 YYEKEE (reference sequence). V was pared by 4 bases and J by 4 bases, with 12 bases between.

The chain combines TRBV6-1 with TRBJ2-7; D gene unclear. This CDR3 has 14 amino acids. Trimming stripped 0 bases from V and 0 bases from J, with 6 bases between. From germline, CDR1 is MNHNS and CDR2 SASEGT. CDR3 region: CASSEAGSSYEQYF. CDR3 DNA sequence: TGTGCCAGCAGTGAAGCTGGCAGCTCCTACGAGCAGTACTTC.

This chain links TRBV5-8 with TRBJ2-7; D unclear. Germline values: CDR1 SGHTS, CDR2 YDEGEE. The V gene lost 2 bases and the J gene lost 2 bases, with 8 bases spanning the gap. This CDR3 is built from 13 residues. The CDR3 spells CASSFFRPYEQYF. In nucleotides, the CDR3 is TGTGCCAGCAGCTTTTTCCGTCCCTACGAGCAGTACTTC.

The chain links TRBV6-1 to TRBJ2-1; the D is unclear. The V and J ends lost 2 bases and 9 bases respectively, with 11 bases between them. The V gene's germline CDR1 is MNHNS and CDR2 SASEGT. This CDR3 has 13 residues. CDR3: CASSEFPTGEQFF. The CDR3 bases are TGTGCCAGCAGTGAATTCCCCACCGGTGAGCAGTTCTTC.

The chain couples TRBV5-4 to TRBJ1-2; D is possibly TRBD1 (6 bases). V was shortened by 2 bases and J by 6 bases, with 8 bases between the two germline ends. Per germline, CDR1 SGHNT and CDR2 YYREEE (reference sequence). This CDR3 is built from 12 residues. The CDR3 sequence is CASSLGGNGYTF. The CDR3 DNA sequence: TGTGCCAGCAGCTTAGGGGGAAATGGCTACACCTTC.

This sequence joins TRBV9 and TRBJ2-3; 9 nucleotides match TRBD2. J was trimmed by 4 bases and V by 0 bases; bases with no gene match: 6. This CDR3 region has 16 residues. The V gene's germline CDR1 is SGDLS and CDR2 YYNGEE. The CDR3 DNA sequence: TGTGCCAGCAGCGTAGATGCGGGAGGGCCCTCAGATACGCAGTATTTT. Its protein is CASSVDAGGPSDTQYF.

The chain recombines TRBV9 with TRBJ2-1; possible D gene TRBD2, 5 bases. The CDR3 consists of 15 residues. The V end lost 0 bases, the J end lost 0 bases, and 7 bases lay between the germline ends. The germline V gene has CDR1 SGDLS and CDR2 YYNGEE. DNA for the CDR3: TGTGCCAGCAGCGTAGTGGGGAGCTCCTACAATGAGCAGTTCTTC. Amino acids: CASSVVGSSYNEQFF.

V is TRBV27 and J is TRBJ2-2; a possible D gene is TRBD2 (5 bases). From germline, CDR1 is MNHEY and CDR2 SMNVEV (reference sequence). V lost 8 bases and J 3 bases, leaving 7 bases between the germline ends. This CDR3 has 12 amino acids. CDR3 protein: CASGLYTGELFF. The DNA of the CDR3 is TGTGCCAGCGGACTTTACACCGGGGAGCTGTTTTTT.

This clone occurred once. This rearrangement joins TRBV27 to TRBJ2-1; TRBD2 matches 9 bases. V lost 5 bases and J lost 2; bases outside the gene matches: 4. CDR1 MNHEY and CDR2 SMNVEV come from the germline V gene (reference sequence). The CDR3 length is 15 residues. This CDR3 is CASSLLAGPYNEQFF. The CDR3 DNA reads TGTGCCAGCAGTCTCCTAGCGGGGCCCTACAATGAGCAGTTCTTC.

CDR3 sequence reads: CASSLLDRTNTEAFF. CDR3 DNA: TGTGCCAGCAGCTTGTTGGATCGCACGAACACTGAAGCTTTCTTT. The rearrangement joins TRBV5-4 to TRBJ1-1; D gene ambiguous. This CDR3 region has 15 residues. V was cut by 1 base and J by 1 base, with 11 bases left in between. Germline loops: CDR1 SGHNT, CDR2 YYREEE (reference sequence).

This rearrangement joins TRBV11-2 to TRBJ2-7, with 9 bases fitting TRBD1. CDR3 length: 15 residues. Germline V gene lookup returns CDR1 SGHAT and CDR2 FQNNGV. V lost 2 bases, J lost 3 bases, and 5 bases stayed unmatched. CDR3 residues: CASSLPGQGYYEQYF. The CDR3 DNA reads as TGTGCCAGCAGCTTACCCGGACAGGGGTACTACGAGCAGTACTTC.

V is TRBV9 and J is TRBJ1-3, with 7 bases fitting TRBD1. The V gene's germline CDR1 is SGDLS and CDR2 YYNGEE. Trimming cost V 3 bases and J 3 bases; bases outside gene matches: 12. CDR3 length: 17 residues. The CDR3 reads CASSARGGGEYGNTIYF. The CDR3 coding sequence is TGTGCCAGCAGCGCTCGAGGAGGGGGCGAGTATGGAAACACCATATATTTT.

V usage is TRBV29-1 and J usage is TRBJ2-7, with D perhaps matching TRBD2 (5 bases). Trimming left V 1 base short and J 6 bases short, with 16 bases between. Germline V CDR1 and CDR2: SQVTM, ANQGSEA. The CDR3 sequence is 14 residues long. CDR3 DNA sequence: TGCAGCGTTGAAGTAGGGCTAACCAGCGGCGAGCAGTACTTC. Its protein is CSVEVGLTSGEQYF.

CDR3 DNA sequence: TGTGCCAGCAGTGGAGGACAGGGGGACGAGCAGTACTTC. This translates into CASSGGQGDEQYF. The J gene is TRBJ2-7, the V gene TRBV5-6, with 10 bases identical to TRBD1. J lost 5 bases, V lost 5 bases, and 4 bases had no gene match. CDR1 is SGHDT, CDR2 YYEEEE, per germline. This CDR3 contains 13 residues. Full variable domain (missing parts from reference TRBV5-6 and TRBJ2-7): DAGVTQSPTHLIKTRGQQVTLRCSPKSGHDTVSWYQQALGQGPQFIFQYYEEEERQRGNFPDRFSGHQFPNYSSELNVNALLLGDSALYLCASSGGQGDEQYFGPGTRLTVT.

The J gene is TRBJ2-5, the V gene TRBV7-9; D uncertain. The V gene's germline CDR1 is SEHNR and CDR2 FQNEAQ (reference sequence). This CDR3 has 15 residues. The ends were cut back, 1 base at V and 3 bases at J, with 12 bases in the middle. The CDR3 bases are TGTGCCAGCAGCTTAGGGTTCGTACAGAAAGAGACCCAGTACTTC. It is translated as CASSLGFVQKETQYF.

This rearrangement joins TRBV5-1 to TRBJ2-3; D might be TRBD2 (7 bases). The length of the CDR3 is 15 residues. Trimming took off 3 bases at V and 2 bases at J, with 13 bases between the two ends. In germline, CDR1 is SGHRS, CDR2 YFSETQ. The CDR3 coding sequence is TGCGCCAGCAGCTGGGGGGGCTGGTCCACAGATACGCAGTATTTT. It yields the protein CASSWGGWSTDTQYF.

The CDR3, as DNA: TGTGCCAGCAGCATAACAGGGGTCGGTAGTGAAAAACTGTTTTTT. Amino acids: CASSITGVGSEKLFF. The chain carries TRBV7-9 and TRBJ1-4, with 7 bases aligning to TRBD1. CDR1 is SEHNR and CDR2 is FQNEAQ in the germline V gene (reference sequence). The CDR3 length is 15 residues. The V segment lost 5 bases and the J segment 7 bases; nucleotides outside the gene matches: 10. The variable domain in full, completed from reference TRBV7-9 and TRBJ1-4, reads DTGVSQNPRHKITKRGQNVTFRCDPISEHNRLYWYRQTLGQGPEFLTYFQNEAQLEKSRLLSDRFSAERPKGSFSTLEIQRTEQGDSAMYLCASSITGVGSEKLFFGSGTQLSVL.

A word on this clone: The same CDR3 arises from other DNA sequences in this sample as well. This chain connects TRBV7-2 to TRBJ2-7; the D gene is possibly TRBD1 (5 bases). Per the germline V gene, CDR1 is SGHTA and CDR2 is FQGNSA. Trimming shortened V by 1 base and J by 5 bases, and 9 bases separated the two germline ends. CDR3 length: 13 amino acids. CDR3 nucleotide sequence: TGTGCCAGCAGCTTAGTACCAGGGAACGAGCAGTACTTC. This translates into CASSLVPGNEQYF.

The CDR3 is CASIPRGAGEETQYF. CDR3 DNA sequence: TGTGCCAGCATTCCCCGCGGAGCGGGAGAGGAGACCCAGTACTTC. The chain uses TRBV5-4 and TRBJ2-5, with 8 bases that match TRBD2. CDR1 SGHNT and CDR2 YYREEE come from the germline V gene (reference sequence). V gave up 6 bases and J gave up 5 bases; unmatched junction bases: 12. The CDR3 is 15 residues long.

This chain connects TRBV2 to TRBJ2-5; D call uncertain. Germline CDR1 reads SNHLY; CDR2 reads FYNNEI. This CDR3 spans 13 amino acids. The ends were cut back, 7 bases at V and 1 base at J, with 10 bases in the middle. The CDR3 sequence: CASIQTPQETQYF. The CDR3 region has the DNA TGTGCCAGCATCCAGACGCCCCAAGAGACCCAGTACTTC.